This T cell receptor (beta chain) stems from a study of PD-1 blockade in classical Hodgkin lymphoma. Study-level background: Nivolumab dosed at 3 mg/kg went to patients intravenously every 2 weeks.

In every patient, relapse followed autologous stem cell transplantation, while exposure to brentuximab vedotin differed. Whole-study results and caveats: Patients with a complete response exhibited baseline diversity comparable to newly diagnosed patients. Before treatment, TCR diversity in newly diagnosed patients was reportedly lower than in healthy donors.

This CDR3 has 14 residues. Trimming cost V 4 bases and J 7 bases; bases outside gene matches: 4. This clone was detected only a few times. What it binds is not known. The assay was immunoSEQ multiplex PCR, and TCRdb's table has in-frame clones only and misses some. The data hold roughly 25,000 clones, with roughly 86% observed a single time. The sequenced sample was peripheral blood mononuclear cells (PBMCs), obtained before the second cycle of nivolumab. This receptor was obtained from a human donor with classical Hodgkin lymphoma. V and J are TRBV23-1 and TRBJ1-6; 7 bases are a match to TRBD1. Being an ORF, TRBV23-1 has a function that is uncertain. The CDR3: CASSPRGINSPLHF. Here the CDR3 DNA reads TGCGCCAGCAGTCCCAGGGGGATCAATTCACCCCTCCACTTT.